This T cell receptor (beta chain) emerged from a study of blood T cell repertoires in COVID-19. Study details: Sources were T cells, B-cell-depleted T cells, or PBMCs; the material itself was cDNA or gDNA.

This CDR3 is 12 amino acids long. The germline V gene encodes CDR1 SGHNT and CDR2 YYREEE (reference sequence). Trimming shortened V by 4 bases and J by 3 bases, and 7 bases separated the two germline ends. Assay: immunoSEQ multiplex PCR; the TCRdb copy retains only in-frame clones and omits some. The table shows approximately 390,000 clones, with more than 70% occurring only once. The specimen sequenced was peripheral blood. This chain connects TRBV5-4 to TRBJ1-1; D is uncertain. This TCR came from a woman in her fifties or sixties with COVID-19, enrolled during active disease. CDR3 protein: CASSREYTEAFF. DNA for the CDR3: TGTGCCAGCAGCAGGGAGTACACTGAAGCTTTCTTT.